Here is one T cell receptor (beta chain) with its context. The junction departs from germline at one end; a sequencing error may be responsible. The CDR3 is made up of 14 amino acids. Combining a sample-barcoded 5' primer with a J-beta primer mix, a second PCR ran for roughly 7 to 12 cycles. TCRdb redid the calling of the 5' RACE reads with MiXCR, one entry per CDR3 protein. Of approximately 780,000 distinct CDR3 sequences listed, roughly 25% were seen once; the top ten hold 3%. The sample comes from a study of blood T cells in healthy people across ages. The same sample was also used in a study of T cells of mothers and their children.

Sequenced input: blood. V is TRBV12-3 or TRBV12-4 and J is TRBJ2-3; no reliable D call. This receptor was obtained from a boy aged 5-17 years in good health. CDR3 in DNA: TGTGCCAGCAGTTTCAAAGGTCGTGCAGATATGCAGTATTTT. This sequence encodes CASSFKGRADMQYF.